This TCR beta chain was identified during a study of blood T cell repertoires in COVID-19. Turning to the study itself: Specimens from acute and convalescent COVID-19 originated in the United States, Italy and Spain. PBMCs, B-cell-depleted T cells, or T cells provided the cDNA or gDNA that made up the material.

Under the authors' procedure: Reference gene primer amplification yielded estimated nucleated cell counts. Clones were sequenced by immunoSEQ multiplex PCR, and TCRdb holds only the in-frame ones, with some missing. The D gene and trimming were derived from the DNA, and the V and J assignments and clone size from that table. The sample has about 71,000 clones; roughly 89% are singletons. The germline CDR1 and CDR2 sequences are SGHTA and FQGTGA. This CDR3 comprises 14 residues. V was pared by 6 bases and J by 1 base, with 12 bases between. This sequence joins TRBV7-3 and TRBJ1-1, with D possibly TRBD1 on 6 matching bases. The sequence was collected from a young man with acute or convalescent COVID-19. The sample taken for sequencing was peripheral blood. CDR3: CASSQQGRNTEAFF. CDR3 coding DNA: TGTGCCAGCAGTCAACAGGGAAGGAACACTGAAGCTTTCTTT.